The rows below give T cell receptor beta chains drawn from one sample of a study of blood T cell repertoires in COVID-19. The method was immunoSEQ multiplex PCR; TCRdb's version includes in-frame clones alone and lacks a portion of them. This sample has some 100,000 clones; almost 80% occur once, and the top ten carry 31%. Sequencing was performed on peripheral blood. The receptors stem from a man in his 70s with active or convalescent COVID-19. Both conserved end residues are part of each CDR3.

v_gene | CDR3aa
TRBV18 | CASSPQLGPRTDTQYF
TRBV30 | CAWSRRGDGYTF
TRBV5-1 | CASSFQTSGGLVVETQYF
TRBV19 | CASSTSDSWTDTQYF
TRBV6-2/TRBV6-3 | CASSAPETGLTQYF
TRBV28 | CASSLGRYGYTF
TRBV6-5 | CASSTGTGQKAFF
TRBV11-3 | CASSPGQGVGDTQYF
TRBV2 | CASSEWTANYGYTF
TRBV27 | CASSLSGSYGYTF
TRBV7-2 | CASSLRSSPTQDTQYF
TRBV24-1 | CATSDLRGPQYF
TRBV20-1 | CSATVPREQFF
TRBV19 | CASRGHLTGELFF
TRBV5-1 | CASKPGGYSGNTIYF
TRBV24-1 | CATSAGVGSPLHF
TRBV5-1 | CASSLVLAGTDTQYF
TRBV29-1 | CSGLAGTHYEQYF
TRBV14 | CASSKPAGANYGYTF
TRBV5-6 | CASSLQGNYGYTF
TRBV28 | CASSFWDGGGDNYGYTF
TRBV6-5 | CASTLFSNQPQHF
TRBV7-9 | CASDGGDRGFKKEAFF
TRBV6-2/TRBV6-3 | CASSYPPDKYNEQFF
TRBV2 | CASNQLAQSSYEQYF
TRBV27 | CASSPRLAGGGEQFF
TRBV11-2 | CASKLTETQYF
TRBV7-9 | CASSKGQPGFATEAFF
TRBV7-2 | CASSSPGSGNTIYF
TRBV27 | CASSLRTGGETQYF
TRBV20-1 | CSADLQETQYF
TRBV10-3 | CAISETFAGGNTDTQYF
TRBV15 | CATSRTAGGRVDTQYF
TRBV6-5 | CASTLRTGDGYTF
TRBV4-3 | CASSQVQGGTDTQYF
TRBV6-2/TRBV6-3 | CASSYRQNLYDSPLHF
TRBV2 | CASPPGRQGAWPTDTQYF
TRBV4-1 | CASSQVDTANYGYTF
TRBV15 | CATSRTDRGITNEKLFF
TRBV28 | CASRPTTGTGDYGYTF
TRBV6-1 | CASSDLRGGRNTGELFF
TRBV4-2 | CASSQTDRDGQPQHF
TRBV7-8 | CASSSVDRGRFHQPQHF
TRBV6-4 | CASSLREGLWDEQFF
TRBV9 | CASSDDRGEAFF
TRBV2 | CASSPTQDEQYF
TRBV7-2 | CASSTSGIQGETQYF
TRBV30 | CAWNPHGRANTGELFF
TRBV11-2 | CASSGLDGHNEQFF
TRBV5-1 | CASTQTSSYNEQFF
TRBV4-3 | CASSQGGGRRNYGYTF
TRBV6-5 | CATTGRGYEKLFF
TRBV6-2/TRBV6-3 | CASSYSGLAVTGELFF
TRBV19 | CASSIRTGENYEQYF
TRBV4-3 | CASSQDRGQAALTDTQYF
TRBV12-3/TRBV12-4 | CASSLNRAYGYTF